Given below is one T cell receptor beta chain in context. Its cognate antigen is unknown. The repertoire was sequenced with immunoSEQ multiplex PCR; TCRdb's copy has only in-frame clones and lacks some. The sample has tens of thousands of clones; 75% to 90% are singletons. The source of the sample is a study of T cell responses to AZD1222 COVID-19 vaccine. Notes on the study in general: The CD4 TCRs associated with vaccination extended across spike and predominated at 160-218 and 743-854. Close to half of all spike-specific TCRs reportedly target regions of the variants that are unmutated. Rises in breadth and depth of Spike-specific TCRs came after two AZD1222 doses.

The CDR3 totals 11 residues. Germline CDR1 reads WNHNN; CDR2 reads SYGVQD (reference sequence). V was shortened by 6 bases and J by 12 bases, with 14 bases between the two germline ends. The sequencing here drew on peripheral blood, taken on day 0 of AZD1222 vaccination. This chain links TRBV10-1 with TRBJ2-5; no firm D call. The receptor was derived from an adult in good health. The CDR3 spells CASRGSPKKYF. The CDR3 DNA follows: TGCGCCAGCAGGGGGTCCCCGAAAAAGTACTTC.